This passage covers 29 T cell receptor beta chains from one sample sequenced in a study of response to subunit inactivated influenza vaccine. TCRdb fed the RT-PCR reads into MiXCR, producing one record per CDR3 protein. The profile shows about 190,000 distinct CDR3 sequences, approximately 15% of them singletons. The sequencing used CD8+ T cells sorted from PBMCs, collected more than 4 days after vaccination. The receptors come from a man over 45 who received an inactivated influenza vaccine.

The rearrangement joins TRBV4-3 to TRBJ2-2, with TRBD2 identical over 16 bases. Unmatched junction bases numbered 4, after V lost 3 bases and J lost 3 bases. Looked up from germline, CDR1 is LGHNA and CDR2 is YSLEER. CDR3 length: 18 residues. In DNA form, the CDR3 reads TGCGCCAGCAGCCAGGGACTAGCGGGAGGGCCGTACACCGGGGAGCTGTTTTTT. The encoded protein is CASSQGLAGGPYTGELFF.

This clonotype counts as medium-sized. J is TRBJ1-3 and V is TRBV4-1, with D perhaps TRBD1 (5 bases). Germline V gives CDR1 MGHRA, CDR2 YSYEKL. The germline V and J ends were trimmed by 0 bases and 2 bases, with 8 bases remaining between them. The CDR3 length is 15 residues. In nucleotides, the CDR3 is TGCGCCAGCAGCCAAGATGGAGGGGCTGGAAACACCATATATTTT. This codes for CASSQDGGAGNTIYF.

Many counts were recorded for this clonotype. The genes are TRBV7-9 and TRBJ2-1, with 12 nucleotides matching TRBD2. The CDR3 covers 15 residues. Unmatched junction bases numbered 6, after V lost 6 bases and J lost 6 bases. CDR1 is SEHNR, CDR2 FQNEAQ, per germline (reference sequence). The DNA of the CDR3 is TGTGCCAGCAGGCGGACTAGCGGGAACATCAATGAGCAGTTCTTC. Amino acids: CASRRTSGNINEQFF.

The rearrangement uses TRBV7-9 and TRBJ2-2; D may match TRBD1 or TRBD2 (6 bases each). With 5 bases removed from V and 5 bases from J, the gap between germline ends came to 15 bases. This CDR3 region has 15 residues. Germline CDR1 SEHNR, CDR2 FQNEAQ (reference sequence). The CDR3 reads CASSAGHEMTGELFF. Written as DNA, the CDR3 is TGTGCCAGCAGCGCGGGACACGAAATGACCGGGGAGCTGTTTTTT. Full variable domain (remainder filled in from reference TRBV7-9 and TRBJ2-2): DTGVSQNPRHKITKRGQNVTFRCDPISEHNRLYWYRQTLGQGPEFLTYFQNEAQLEKSRLLSDRFSAERPKGSFSTLEIQRTEQGDSAMYLCASSAGHEMTGELFFGEGSRLTVL.

This clonotype was found a few times. V and J are TRBV7-8 and TRBJ1-2, with 7 bases fitting TRBD1. The length of the CDR3 is 13 residues. Germline values: CDR1 SGHVS, CDR2 FQNEAQ. V shed 7 bases, J shed 3 bases, and the junction held 5 bases outside the gene matches. The CDR3 DNA sequence: TGTGCCAGCACCTCGGGACAGTACTATGGCTACACCTTC. Its translation: CASTSGQYYGYTF.

This clonotype was counted between two and nine times. This chain joins TRBV10-3 and TRBJ2-2; D not certain. V lost 4 bases, J lost 2 bases, and 11 bases lay in between. Germline-derived CDR1 and CDR2 are ENHRY and SYGVKD. This CDR3 is 15 amino acids long. The CDR3 spells CAISGGQPNTGELFF. CDR3 in DNA: TGTGCCATCAGTGGGGGTCAGCCCAACACCGGGGAGCTGTTTTTT.

This chain joins TRBV15 and TRBJ2-5; possible D gene TRBD2, 7 bases. CDR3 length: 16 amino acids. The V and J ends lost 3 bases and 5 bases respectively, with 19 bases between them. Per the germline V gene, CDR1 is LNHNV and CDR2 is YYDKDF (reference sequence). CDR3: CATSSAFTGREETQYF. CDR3 bases: TGTGCCACCAGCAGTGCCTTTACAGGGCGGGAGGAGACCCAGTACTTC.

This sequence joins TRBV30 and TRBJ2-7; 8 bases match TRBD1. Germline lookup yields CDR1 GTSNPN and CDR2 SVGIG (reference sequence). This CDR3 comprises 14 residues. V lost 0 bases, J lost 2 bases, and 3 bases stayed unmatched. This CDR3 is CAWSVGQGPYEQYF. The CDR3 region has the DNA TGTGCCTGGAGTGTAGGACAGGGACCCTACGAGCAGTACTTC.

The chain uses TRBV11-2 and TRBJ2-1; 8 bases line up with TRBD2. This CDR3 contains 21 residues. Per germline, CDR1 SGHAT and CDR2 FQNNGV. Trimming cost V 2 bases and J 7 bases; bases outside gene matches: 25. The DNA for the CDR3 is TGTGCCAGCAGCTTATCTCCCCGGGTAATAGCGGGACGTACGAATCAGAATGAGCAGTTCTTC. Translating it yields CASSLSPRVIAGRTNQNEQFF.

The chain employs TRBV20-1 and TRBJ2-1; D gene unclear. The V gene lost 6 bases and the J gene lost 7 bases, with 19 bases spanning the gap. There are 14 residues in the CDR3. The germline V gene encodes CDR1 DFQATT and CDR2 SNEGSKA (reference sequence). The CDR3: CSALVGTDWNEQFF. CDR3 sequence (DNA): TGCAGTGCCCTCGTTGGAACAGACTGGAATGAGCAGTTCTTC.

The chain has TRBV28 and TRBJ2-3, with D perhaps matching TRBD1 or TRBD2 (6 bases each). CDR3 length equals 14 residues. V shed 4 bases and J shed 0 bases, with 8 bases lying between them. Germline values: CDR1 MDHEN, CDR2 SYDVKM. The CDR3 spells CASSSGASTDTQYF. The CDR3 DNA sequence: TGTGCCAGCAGTTCGGGGGCTAGCACAGATACGCAGTATTTT.

The table lists this clonotype with a few counts. The V gene is TRBV7-8, the J gene TRBJ2-1, with D possibly matching TRBD2 (6 bases). V lost 0 bases to trimming and J lost 0 bases, with 9 bases between them. Looked up from germline, CDR1 is SGHVS and CDR2 is FQNEAQ. The CDR3 extends over 16 amino acids. The CDR3 DNA reads as TGTGCCAGCAGCTTAGCGGTCGGGAGCTCCTACAATGAGCAGTTCTTC. Its translation: CASSLAVGSSYNEQFF.

This clonotype has a handful of counts. The genes are TRBV4-3 and TRBJ2-1; D gene uncertain. The CDR3 has 15 amino acids. V lost 4 bases, J lost 6 bases, and 16 bases lay in between. Germline V gene data show CDR1 as LGHNA and CDR2 as YSLEER. The CDR3 here is CASSLPVDGRNEQFF. The CDR3 DNA sequence: TGCGCCAGCAGCCTCCCGGTCGACGGTCGCAATGAGCAGTTCTTC.

The chain couples TRBV2 to TRBJ2-7; D possibly corresponds to TRBD1 (6 bases). The V gene's germline CDR1 is SNHLY and CDR2 FYNNEI. There are 14 residues in the CDR3. Trimming cost V 0 bases and J 3 bases, with 9 bases left between them. CDR3 protein: CASSEAHRVYEQYF. The CDR3 nucleotides are TGTGCCAGCAGTGAAGCGCACAGGGTCTACGAGCAGTACTTC. The whole variable domain, remainder taken from reference TRBV2 and TRBJ2-7, is EPEVTQTPSHQVTQMGQEVILRCVPISNHLYFYWYRQILGQKVEFLVSFYNNEISEKSEIFDDQFSVERPDGSNFTLKIRSTKLEDSAMYFCASSEAHRVYEQYFGPGTRLTVT.

This clonotype appeared a few times. The chain combines TRBV21-1 with TRBJ1-2; the D call TRBD1 from the table was never checked on the DNA. TRBV21-1 is flagged as a pseudogene. There are 13 residues in the CDR3. Written as DNA, the CDR3 is TGTGCCAGCAGCAAAAAGGACAGGGATGGCTACACCTTC. Protein product: CASSKKDRDGYTF.

This clonotype has just a few counts. This chain uses TRBV4-3 with TRBJ1-1; D may be TRBD1 (5 bases). This CDR3 is 12 amino acids long. V was clipped by 4 bases and J by 10 bases, with 13 bases between them. Germline V gene sequence: CDR1 LGHNA, CDR2 YSLEER. The CDR3, as DNA: TGCGCCAGCAGCCGGGCCTCAGGGAGAGCTTTCTTT. The encoded protein is CASSRASGRAFF.

The chain combines TRBV20-1 with TRBJ2-7; TRBD1 matches 8 bases. Germline V gives CDR1 DFQATT, CDR2 SNEGSKA (reference sequence). The CDR3 contains 14 residues. Trimming took 0 bases from V and 4 from J; bases not matched to a gene: 5. The CDR3 DNA reads TGCAGTGCTAGAGACAGGGACAGGAGATACGAGCAGTACTTC. Translating it yields CSARDRDRRYEQYF.

This chain links TRBV15 with TRBJ2-1; 15 positions match TRBD2. Looked up from germline, CDR1 is LNHNV and CDR2 is YYDKDF (reference sequence). The ends lost 0 bases at V and 3 bases at J; junction bases unmatched: 3. The CDR3 sequence is 18 residues long. DNA for the CDR3: TGTGCCACCAGCAGAGATGGGACTAGCGGGGGGCGCTACAATGAGCAGTTCTTC. It encodes CATSRDGTSGGRYNEQFF.

This clonotype appeared a few times. Here the CDR3 reads CASSLMSTTEAFF. For the CDR3, the DNA is TGTGCCAGCAGCTTAATGTCTACCACTGAAGCTTTCTTT. This chain connects TRBV13 to TRBJ1-1; D is uncertain. Per germline, CDR1 PRHDT and CDR2 FYEKMQ (reference sequence). The CDR3 extends over 13 amino acids. Trimming cost V 2 bases and J 4 bases, with 8 bases left between them.

V and J are TRBV6-2 or TRBV6-3 and TRBJ2-7; TRBD2 aligns across 11 bases. The CDR3 consists of 15 residues. V lost 6 bases, J lost 0 bases, and 4 bases stayed unmatched. Germline CDR1 and CDR2: MNHEY and SVGEGT. CDR3 residues: CASRRLAGSSYEQYF. The CDR3, as DNA: TGTGCCAGCAGAAGACTAGCGGGGAGCTCCTACGAGCAGTACTTC.

This clonotype came up many times. This CDR3 is CASSLGFSGGSESALSYNEQFF. DNA for the CDR3: TGTGCCAGCAGTTTAGGATTTTCAGGAGGGAGTGAATCCGCTCTCTCCTACAATGAGCAGTTCTTC. The chain is built from TRBV12-3 or TRBV12-4 and TRBJ2-1; D is possibly TRBD2 (6 bases). The CDR3 spans 22 residues. V gave up 1 base and J gave up 0 bases, with 28 bases separating them.

This chain uses TRBV3-1 with TRBJ2-5; the match to TRBD1 covers 7 bases. The CDR3 contains 15 residues. With 0 bases clipped from V and 14 bases from J, the junction kept 15 bases outside the gene matches. Germline V gene sequence: CDR1 LGHDT, CDR2 YNNKEL (reference sequence). The CDR3 DNA reads as TGTGCCAGCAGCCAAGAACCCTCCCGACAGGGCAACCTTTACTTC. It is translated as CASSQEPSRQGNLYF.

This clonotype was picked up a small number of times. This sequence joins TRBV20-1 and TRBJ2-7, with no clear D. The germline V gene has CDR1 DFQATT and CDR2 SNEGSKA (reference sequence). The CDR3 spans 13 residues. V was shortened by 4 bases and J by 3 bases, with 13 bases between the two germline ends. CDR3 DNA: TGCAGTGCTAATGGGAATAAGGGCTACGAGCAGTACTTC. Its protein is CSANGNKGYEQYF.

The chain carries TRBV20-1 and TRBJ2-3; D possibly uses TRBD1 or TRBD2 (5 bases each). The CDR3 sequence is 13 residues long. Trimming pared 6 bases from V and 2 bases from J, leaving 12 bases between. Per germline, CDR1 DFQATT and CDR2 SNEGSKA (reference sequence). This CDR3 reads CSAGTSLTDTQYF. The CDR3 coding sequence is TGCAGTGCCGGGACCTCTCTCACAGATACGCAGTATTTT.

As DNA, the CDR3 is TGTGCCAGCAGCTTGGGGAGAACGGGGGGGCCGCAAGAGACCCAGTACTTC. Amino acid sequence: CASSLGRTGGPQETQYF. The rearrangement links TRBV7-8 to TRBJ2-5; 8 nucleotides agree with TRBD2. The V gene end was trimmed by 3 bases and the J gene end by 2 bases; junction bases not matched to a gene: 11. The CDR3 covers 17 residues. Germline V gives CDR1 SGHVS, CDR2 FQNEAQ.

The V call is TRBV9, the J call TRBJ2-1; 7 bases are shared with TRBD1. Germline V gene lookup returns CDR1 SGDLS and CDR2 YYNGEE. V gave up 3 bases and J gave up 4 bases; unmatched junction bases: 7. The CDR3 consists of 15 residues. The CDR3 region is CASSAKGQIYNEQFF. As DNA, the CDR3 is TGTGCCAGCAGCGCGAAGGGACAGATATACAATGAGCAGTTCTTC.

V and J are TRBV9 and TRBJ1-1; 8 nucleotides align to TRBD1. The J segment lost 0 bases and the V segment lost 3 bases, leaving 4 bases of the junction unmatched. Looked up from germline, CDR1 is SGDLS and CDR2 is YYNGEE. This CDR3 region has 15 residues. The CDR3 sequence is CASSEGDRMNTEAFF. The DNA of the CDR3 is TGTGCCAGCAGCGAGGGGGACAGGATGAACACTGAAGCTTTCTTT.

The chain links TRBV6-2 or TRBV6-3 to TRBJ2-1, with D uncertain. The V gene lost 0 bases and the J gene lost 4 bases, with 7 bases spanning the gap. CDR1 is MNHEY and CDR2 is SVGEGT in the germline V gene. This CDR3 region has 14 residues. In DNA form, the CDR3 reads TGTGCCAGCAGTTACTCCGGACGGTACAATGAGCAGTTCTTC. It codes for CASSYSGRYNEQFF.

This clonotype was detected a few times. The J gene is TRBJ2-7, the V gene TRBV24-1, with TRBD1 matching over 7 bases. The junction had 3 bases not matched to a gene; V was cut back by 4 bases and J by 4 bases. CDR3 length equals 13 residues. From germline, CDR1 is KGHDR and CDR2 SFDVKD. The CDR3 sequence is CATSDGTAYEQYF. CDR3 DNA: TGTGCCACCAGTGACGGGACAGCTTACGAGCAGTACTTC.